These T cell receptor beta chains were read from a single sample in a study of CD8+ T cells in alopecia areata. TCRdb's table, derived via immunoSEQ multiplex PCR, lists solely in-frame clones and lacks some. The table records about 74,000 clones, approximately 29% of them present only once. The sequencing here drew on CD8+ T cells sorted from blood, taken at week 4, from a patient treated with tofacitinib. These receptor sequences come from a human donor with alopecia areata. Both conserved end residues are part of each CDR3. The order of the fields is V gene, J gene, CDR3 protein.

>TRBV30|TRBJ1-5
CAWSGGHRSNQPQHF
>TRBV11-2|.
CASSFGLFYEQYF
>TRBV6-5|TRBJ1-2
CASSTPRTGYGYTF
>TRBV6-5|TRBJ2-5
CASSYGRTAETQYF
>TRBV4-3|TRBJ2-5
CASSQDSTEEATQYF
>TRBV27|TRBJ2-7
CASSLSPTGFAEQYF
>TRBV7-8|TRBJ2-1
CASSRTNEQFF
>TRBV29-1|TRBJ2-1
CSVEGRYGEQFF
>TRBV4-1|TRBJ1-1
CASSQESGFPSEAFF
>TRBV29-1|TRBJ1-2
CSVEIRENYGYTF
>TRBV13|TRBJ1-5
CASSPGGNQPQHF
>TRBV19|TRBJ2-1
CASIPRGTSSYNEQFF
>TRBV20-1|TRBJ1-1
CSAPGYTEAFF
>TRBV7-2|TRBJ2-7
CASSFSASNYEQYF
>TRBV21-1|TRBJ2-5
CASSNSGEETQYF
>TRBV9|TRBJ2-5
CASSPPGRAGETQYF
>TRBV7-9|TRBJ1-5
CASSLVGQGRNQPQHF
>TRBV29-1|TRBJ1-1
CSAHGGDEAFF
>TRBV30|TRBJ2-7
CAWSLAGVTYEQYF
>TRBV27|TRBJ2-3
CASSLEGLAGSDTQYF
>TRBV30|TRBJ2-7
CAWRDFSGLAGPEQYF
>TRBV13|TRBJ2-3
CASSSADTQYF